The 27 T cell receptor beta chains below were found in one sample sequenced in a study of sequential checkpoint blockade in melanoma. Using immunoSEQ multiplex PCR, the repertoire was profiled, and TCRdb retains in-frame clones only, with some absent. The table includes about 12,000 clones, roughly 24% detected once. As to treatment: randomized to nivolumab then ipilimumab (arm A) or the reverse (arm B). The specimen was tumor tissue (inferred from file names), collected from a patient given nivolumab and ipilimumab in sequence. These receptors originate from a human donor with melanoma.

This clone came up many times. This chain connects TRBV6-8 to TRBJ2-7; 7 nucleotides match TRBD2. Unmatched junction bases numbered 11, after V lost 6 bases and J lost 3 bases. This CDR3 region has 15 residues. Germline V gene data show CDR1 as MNHGY and CDR2 as SAAAGT. CDR3 sequence (DNA): TGTGCCAGCAGGCTAGCGGCCCCGGGGCACTACGAGCAGTACTTC. Encoded protein: CASRLAAPGHYEQYF.

DNA of the CDR3: TGTGCCAGCAGCCCCCGTGGGTGGGGGATTTGGGAGACCCAGTACTTC. Translation gives CASSPRGWGIWETQYF. J is TRBJ2-5 and V is TRBV9; D possibly uses TRBD1 or TRBD2 (5 bases each). This CDR3 contains 16 residues. Trimming stripped 4 bases from V and 5 bases from J, with 21 bases between. Looked up from germline, CDR1 is SGDLS and CDR2 is YYNGEE.

This clone was picked up one time. The rearrangement joins TRBV29-1 to TRBJ1-2; 7 nucleotides agree with TRBD1. CDR1 is SQVTM and CDR2 is ANQGSEA in the germline V gene. Trimming removed 4 bases from V and 2 bases from J; junction bases left unmatched: 13. The CDR3 has 16 amino acids. CDR3 bases: TGCAGCGTTGCCCACGACAGGGTATGGGCCAACTATGGCTACACCTTC. It is translated as CSVAHDRVWANYGYTF.

This chain uses TRBV11-3 with TRBJ2-3; 8 bases are shared with TRBD2. The J segment lost 2 bases and the V segment lost 6 bases, leaving 4 bases of the junction unmatched. This CDR3 spans 14 amino acids. Germline CDR1 reads SGHNT; CDR2 reads YENEEA. CDR3 loop: CASSTGLATDTQYF. The CDR3 DNA follows: TGTGCCAGCAGTACTGGACTAGCCACAGATACGCAGTATTTT.

CDR3 coding DNA: TGTGCCACCAGACCGGGACAGAATTCACCCCTCCACTTT. Its translation: CATRPGQNSPLHF. This rearrangement joins TRBV19 to TRBJ1-6, with 7 bases aligning to TRBD1. From germline, CDR1 is LNHDA and CDR2 SQIVND (reference sequence). This CDR3 is built from 13 residues. V gave up 10 bases and J gave up 7 bases; unmatched junction bases: 7.

This clone has a handful of counts. The chain employs TRBV6-8 and TRBJ2-1, with unresolved D. This CDR3 region has 13 residues. Trimming left V 0 bases short and J 12 bases short, with 12 bases between. Germline CDR1 MNHGY, CDR2 SAAAGT. The CDR3, as DNA: TGTGCCAGCAGTTACTCGAGGCAGGCAAGGCAGTTCTTC. This encodes CASSYSRQARQFF.

This clone showed up just a few times. The chain has TRBV18 and TRBJ1-2; D ambiguous. This CDR3 is 15 amino acids long. CDR1 KGHSH and CDR2 LQKENI come from the germline V gene. V gave up 3 bases and J gave up 2 bases, with 13 bases separating them. The CDR3 nucleotides are TGTGCCAGCTCACCGTTTTCGGGCAGGAACTATGGCTACACCTTC. Encoded protein: CASSPFSGRNYGYTF.

The chain combines TRBV6-8 with TRBJ1-1; D gene uncertain. The CDR3 consists of 17 residues. With 5 bases removed from V and 3 bases from J, the gap between germline ends came to 22 bases. CDR1 and CDR2 (germline): MNHGY, SAAAGT. The CDR3 protein is CASSRRILILRDTEAFF. CDR3 DNA sequence: TGTGCCAGCAGTCGAAGGATACTTATCCTTAGGGACACTGAAGCTTTCTTT.

This chain uses TRBV9 with TRBJ1-4; a weak D match, TRBD1 (6 bases). V was cut by 5 bases and J by 5 bases, with 13 bases left in between. The CDR3 extends over 14 amino acids. Germline V gene sequence: CDR1 SGDLS, CDR2 YYNGEE. CDR3 bases: TGTGCCAGCAGTGACGTAGGGGGGAATGAAAAACTGTTTTTT. It encodes CASSDVGGNEKLFF.

CDR3: CASSGPRKGAYDEQFF. Here the CDR3 DNA reads TGTGCCAGCAGTGGCCCGAGGAAGGGAGCTTACGATGAGCAGTTCTTC. The V gene is TRBV28, the J gene TRBJ2-1; D perhaps matches TRBD2 (5 bases). The CDR3 extends over 16 amino acids. V lost 5 bases to trimming and J lost 8 bases, with 22 bases between them. Germline V gives CDR1 MDHEN, CDR2 SYDVKM.

In this sample, this clone turned up many times. The gene calls are TRBV9 and TRBJ1-6; D unresolved. This CDR3 spans 15 amino acids. The germline V gene encodes CDR1 SGDLS and CDR2 YYNGEE. V lost 0 bases and J 7 bases, leaving 11 bases between the germline ends. CDR3 amino acids: CASSVDVGSNSPLHF. DNA of the CDR3: TGTGCCAGCAGCGTAGATGTCGGGTCCAATTCACCCCTCCACTTT.

The V call is TRBV9, the J call TRBJ1-2, with TRBD1 matching 8 bases. The V gene end was trimmed by 5 bases and the J gene end by 8 bases; junction bases not matched to a gene: 14. Germline assignment: CDR1 SGDLS and CDR2 YYNGEE. CDR3 length: 15 amino acids. In DNA form, the CDR3 reads TGTGCCAGCAGTGATAGTTTAGGCAGGGGGCCGGGCTACACCTTC. Its protein product is CASSDSLGRGPGYTF. The full variable domain, rest sourced from reference TRBV9 and TRBJ1-2, is DSGVTQTPKHLITATGQRVTLRCSPRSGDLSVYWYQQSLDQGLQFLIQYYNGEERAKGNILERFSAQQFPDLHSELNLSSLELGDSALYFCASSDSLGRGPGYTFGSGTRLTVV.

V usage is TRBV2 and J usage is TRBJ1-1; D gene uncertain. Trimming cost V 8 bases and J 0 bases, with 7 bases left between them. The germline V gene encodes CDR1 SNHLY and CDR2 FYNNEI. CDR3 length: 12 amino acids. The DNA for the CDR3 is TGTGCCAGCGATGCTATGAACACTGAAGCTTTCTTT. Protein sequence: CASDAMNTEAFF.

This chain joins TRBV6-8 and TRBJ1-4, with no clear D. The V and J ends lost 2 bases and 1 base respectively, with 11 bases between them. The CDR3 runs 16 residues. Germline CDR1 and CDR2: MNHGY and SAAAGT. CDR3 amino acids: CASSYGSGRTNEKLFF. CDR3 nucleotide sequence: TGTGCCAGCAGTTACGGGTCTGGCAGAACTAATGAAAAACTGTTTTTT.

V is TRBV25-1 and J is TRBJ2-5, with a tentative D call TRBD2 (6 bases). Trimming stripped 3 bases from V and 4 bases from J, with 18 bases between. From germline, CDR1 is MGHDK and CDR2 SYGVNS. CDR3 size: 16 residues. CDR3 protein: CASSDWGVTVGETQYF. CDR3 coding DNA: TGTGCCAGCAGTGACTGGGGGGTTACCGTGGGAGAGACCCAGTACTTC. Full variable domain (rest looked up from reference TRBV25-1 and TRBJ2-5): EADIYQTPRYLVIGTGKKITLECSQTMGHDKMYWYQQDPGMELHLIHYSYGVNSTEKGDLSSESTVSRIRTEHFPLTLESARPSHTSQYLCASSDWGVTVGETQYFGPGTRLLVL.

By frequency in the sample, this clone is medium-sized (0.01 to 0.1%). This chain connects TRBV6-8 to TRBJ2-7; D is tentatively TRBD1 or TRBD2 (5 bases each). Germline V gives CDR1 MNHGY, CDR2 SAAAGT. Deletions cut 8 bases from V and 2 bases from J, with 13 bases between. This CDR3 spans 13 amino acids. The CDR3 DNA sequence: TGTGCCAGCGGACCGGGACCGACCTACGAGCAGTACTTC. As protein: CASGPGPTYEQYF.

In its sample, this clone was seen a few times. J is TRBJ2-7 and V is TRBV19; TRBD1 matches 11 bases. Per the germline V gene, CDR1 is LNHDA and CDR2 is SQIVND (reference sequence). The CDR3 covers 15 residues. V was pared by 3 bases and J by 3 bases, with 4 bases of the junction left unmatched. DNA for the CDR3: TGTGCCAGTAGTATGGGACAGGGGGGCTACTACGAGCAGTACTTC. It translates to CASSMGQGGYYEQYF.

The rearrangement uses TRBV19 and TRBJ2-5, with 7 bases matching TRBD2. Germline CDR1 and CDR2: LNHDA and SQIVND (reference sequence). The CDR3 consists of 14 residues. The V gene end was trimmed by 1 base and the J gene end by 5 bases; junction bases not matched to a gene: 4. As DNA, the CDR3 is TGTGCCAGTAGTATAGGAAGCGGGGACGAGACCCAGTACTTC. It translates to CASSIGSGDETQYF.

This clone has only a few counts. The chain carries TRBV11-3 and TRBJ1-1; TRBD1 agrees at 9 bases. V was clipped by 4 bases and J by 2 bases; unmatched bases: 5. Germline CDR1 reads SGHNT; CDR2 reads YENEEA. CDR3 length: 15 residues. Here the CDR3 DNA reads TGTGCCAGCAGCTCCGGGACAGGGATCAACACTGAAGCTTTCTTT. Translation gives CASSSGTGINTEAFF.

The V gene is TRBV5-1, the J gene TRBJ1-1; 7 positions match TRBD1. The CDR3 contains 16 residues. CDR1 SGHRS and CDR2 YFSETQ come from the germline V gene. V was pared by 7 bases and J by 1 base, with 13 bases of the junction left unmatched. The CDR3 DNA reads as TGCGCCAGCCAACTGTACTTAGGGGGCCCGAACACTGAAGCTTTCTTT. This codes for CASQLYLGGPNTEAFF.

This clone showed up many times. The chain couples TRBV11-3 to TRBJ2-3; TRBD2 matches at 11 bases. Germline lookup yields CDR1 SGHNT and CDR2 YENEEA. The ends lost 5 bases at V and 4 bases at J; junction bases unmatched: 8. This CDR3 has 16 amino acids. In DNA form, the CDR3 reads TGTGCCAGCAGCCAAGGCGGTAGCGGGGGGGCAGATACGCAGTATTTT. Amino acid sequence: CASSQGGSGGADTQYF.

This clone was recorded many times. V usage is TRBV6-8 and J usage is TRBJ2-6; 8 bases are shared with TRBD1. Germline trimming cut 10 bases from V and 0 bases from J; bases unmatched to any gene: 8. The length of the CDR3 is 16 residues. Germline CDR1 and CDR2: MNHGY and SAAAGT. The CDR3 DNA is TGTGCCACCAAGACAGGGGTGGACTCTGGGGCCAACGTCCTGACTTTC. It is translated as CATKTGVDSGANVLTF.

This clone was recorded a few times. This chain joins TRBV15 and TRBJ2-2; D might be TRBD1 (6 bases). The CDR3 consists of 18 residues. V was trimmed by 1 base and J by 4 bases, leaving 19 bases between them. Germline V gene data show CDR1 as LNHNV and CDR2 as YYDKDF (reference sequence). DNA for the CDR3: TGTGCCACCAGCAGAGGGGGACAAGAATATTGGGGCACCGGGGAGCTGTTTTTT. Translation: CATSRGGQEYWGTGELFF.

This chain links TRBV5-1 with TRBJ2-7; D uncertain. Trimming pared 0 bases from V and 1 base from J, leaving 8 bases between. The germline V gene has CDR1 SGHRS and CDR2 YFSETQ. The CDR3 extends over 14 amino acids. The CDR3 sequence: CASSLETASYEQYF. For the CDR3, the DNA is TGCGCCAGCAGCTTGGAAACAGCATCCTACGAGCAGTACTTC.

This clone was observed many times. This chain links TRBV6-8 with TRBJ2-3; 9 bases match TRBD2. Trimming cost V 5 bases and J 4 bases; bases outside gene matches: 7. The CDR3 spans 15 residues. Germline CDR1 and CDR2: MNHGY and SAAAGT. The CDR3 DNA reads as TGTGCCAGCAGTGAGGGACTAGCTCCCTCAGATACGCAGTATTTT. Translation: CASSEGLAPSDTQYF.

This clone occurred a few times. CDR3 residues: CASSETSGSLYNEQFF. Written as DNA, the CDR3 is TGCGCCAGCAGTGAAACTAGCGGGTCCCTCTACAATGAGCAGTTCTTC. The rearrangement uses TRBV10-2 and TRBJ2-1; 9 nucleotides align to TRBD2. CDR1 is WSHSY, CDR2 SAAADI, per germline. This CDR3 has 16 amino acids. V shed 3 bases, J shed 3 bases, and the junction held 6 bases outside the gene matches.

There are a few counts of this clone. The chain links TRBV5-2 to TRBJ2-1; TRBD1 is taken as the D call from the table, unchecked against the DNA. TRBV5-2 is assigned pseudogene status. CDR3 length: 13 amino acids. Written as DNA, the CDR3 is TGTGCCAGCAGCTTAGTGGGCGCCAATGAGCAGTTCTTC. As protein: CASSLVGANEQFF.